This is a list of T cell receptor beta chains from one sample in a study of cytomegalovirus exposure and HLA in healthy donors. Profiling relied on immunoSEQ multiplex PCR, and the TCRdb table lists in-frame clones only, not all of them. The sample holds roughly 140,000 clones, approximately 80% seen once. Sequenced material: PBMCs. The receptors originated from a woman in her forties or fifties in good health and CMV-seropositive. Each CDR3 is given with its conserved first and last residue. Fields, in order: clone size, D gene, V gene, J gene, CDR3 length, CDR3 protein, CDR3 DNA. A D gene is named only where the DNA matches it firmly. Only some rows state a clone size, as once, few, many or a class for expanded clones.

few	NA	TRBV7-6	TRBJ2-7	15	CASSLNAKGPYEQYF	TGTGCCAGCAGCTTAAATGCGAAGGGGCCCTACGAGCAGTACTTC
NA	NA	TRBV30	TRBJ2-3	14	CAWSVRGGADTQYF	TGTGCCTGGAGTGTACGAGGGGGGGCGGATACGCAGTATTTT
NA	TRBD1	TRBV7-9	TRBJ1-1	15	CASSSPGQGDTEAFF	TGTGCCAGCAGCTCTCCCGGACAGGGTGACACTGAAGCTTTCTTT
NA	TRBD1	TRBV7-9	TRBJ1-1	14	CASSLGRGISEAFF	TGTGCCAGCAGCTTAGGCAGGGGGATCTCGGAAGCTTTCTTT
NA	TRBD1	TRBV11-2	TRBJ2-7	13	CASSRDRGSEQYF	TGTGCCAGCTCCCGGGACAGGGGATCCGAGCAGTACTTC
NA	NA	TRBV30	TRBJ1-4	13	CAWSWPGDEKLFF	TGTGCCTGGAGTTGGCCAGGGGATGAAAAACTGTTTTTT
NA	NA	TRBV7-9	TRBJ1-4	15	CASSLSQGRDEKLFF	TGTGCCAGCAGCTTATCACAAGGGAGGGATGAAAAACTGTTTTTT
NA	NA	TRBV14	TRBJ2-3	15	CASSQDLRSTDTQYF	TGTGCCAGCAGCCAAGATCTGAGGAGCACAGATACGCAGTATTTT
NA	NA	TRBV7-2	TRBJ1-1	14	CASSLSPGVTEAFF	TGTGCCAGCAGCTTAAGTCCAGGGGTGACTGAAGCTTTCTTT
NA	TRBD2	TRBV5-5	TRBJ2-7	13	CASSLWGGCEQYF	TGTGCCAGCAGCTTGTGGGGGGGATGCGAGCAGTACTTC
NA	NA	TRBV5-1	TRBJ1-2	13	CASSLEGWRGYTF	TGCGCCAGCAGCCTCGAGGGATGGCGTGGCTACACCTTC
NA	NA	TRBV7-2	TRBJ2-7	14	CASSSPDRGDEQYF	TGTGCCAGCAGCTCCCCGGACAGAGGCGACGAGCAGTACTTC
NA	NA	TRBV7-2	TRBJ2-1	11	CASSITGKQFF	TGTGCCAGCAGCATCACAGGGAAGCAGTTCTTC
NA	NA	TRBV4-3	TRBJ2-3	15	CASSQEAGQSDTQYF	TGCGCCAGCAGCCAAGAAGCAGGACAGTCAGATACGCAGTATTTT
few	NA	TRBV7-2	TRBJ2-7	16	CASSLIVRGWPLEQYF	TGTGCCAGCAGCTTGATCGTCCGGGGGTGGCCTCTCGAGCAGTACTTC
once	NA	TRBV14	TRBJ2-7	13	CASSPKNLYEQYF	TGTGCCAGCAGCCCTAAGAATCTCTACGAGCAGTACTTC
NA	NA	TRBV30	TRBJ1-2	12	CAWSATGYGYTF	TGTGCCTGGAGTGCCACAGGCTATGGCTACACCTTC
NA	NA	TRBV27	TRBJ2-1	13	CASSLTTGGEQFF	TGTGCCAGCAGTTTAACAACCGGCGGTGAGCAGTTCTTC
few	NA	TRBV4-1	TRBJ1-3	15	CASSQDQLIGNTIYF	TGCGCCAGCAGCCAAGATCAACTTATTGGAAACACCATATATTTT
few	TRBD2	TRBV4-1	TRBJ2-7	16	CASSKGLAGISYEQYF	TGCGCCAGCAGCAAGGGACTAGCGGGGATCTCCTACGAGCAGTACTTC
NA	TRBD1	TRBV10-1	TRBJ2-2	16	CASSETHRGPTGELFF	TGCGCCAGCAGTGAGACCCACAGGGGACCCACCGGGGAGCTGTTTTTT
NA	NA	TRBV14	TRBJ2-7	18	CASSQVPRWGHGRYEQYF	TGTGCCAGCAGCCAAGTCCCAAGATGGGGACACGGCCGTTACGAGCAGTACTTC
NA	NA	TRBV21-1	TRBJ2-2	12	CASSPFTGELFF	TGTGCCAGCAGCCCTTTCACCGGGGAGCTGTTTTTT
NA	NA	TRBV18	TRBJ2-3	16	CASSPTLVSDADTQYF	TGTGCCAGCTCACCGACCTTGGTTAGCGACGCAGATACGCAGTATTTT
NA	NA	TRBV4-2	TRBJ2-3	16	CASSQDGQGTADTQYF	TGTGCCAGCAGCCAAGATGGGCAGGGGACGGCAGATACGCAGTATTTT
NA	TRBD1	TRBV5-1	TRBJ2-7	14	CASSPGTGNYEQYF	TGCGCCAGCAGCCCCGGGACAGGGAACTACGAGCAGTACTTC
NA	TRBD1	TRBV23-1	TRBJ1-6	17	CAQGEPQGRSYNSPLHF	TGCGCACAGGGGGAGCCCCAAGGGCGCTCCTATAATTCACCCCTCCACTTT
few	NA	TRBV7-6	TRBJ2-6	17	CASSLGTATSGANVLTF	TGTGCCAGCAGCTTAGGGACAGCAACCTCTGGGGCCAACGTCCTGACTTTC
NA	NA	TRBV30	TRBJ1-2	13	CAWSHGLDYGYTF	TGTGCCTGGAGTCACGGACTAGACTATGGCTACACCTTC
few	NA	TRBV6-1	TRBJ2-3	15	CASSEQAYSTDTQYF	TGTGCCAGCAGTGAACAGGCCTATAGCACAGATACGCAGTATTTT
NA	TRBD1	TRBV6-6	TRBJ2-7	14	CASSYGTGYYEQYF	TGTGCCAGCAGTTACGGGACAGGGTATTACGAGCAGTACTTC
NA	NA	TRBV6-5	TRBJ1-3	12	CASGRRSNTIYF	TGTGCCAGCGGGCGGAGGTCTAACACCATATATTTT
NA	TRBD1	TRBV2	TRBJ1-5	16	CASSDKGTGRYQPQHF	TGTGCCAGCAGTGATAAAGGGACAGGGCGTTATCAGCCCCAGCATTTT
NA	TRBD2	TRBV2	TRBJ2-1	13	CASRLAGGPEQFF	TGTGCCAGCAGGCTTGCGGGGGGGCCTGAGCAGTTCTTC
NA	TRBD2	TRBV14	TRBJ2-1	17	CASSPPGLAGGRAEQFF	TGTGCCAGCAGCCCTCCCGGACTAGCGGGGGGGCGGGCTGAGCAGTTCTTC
NA	NA	TRBV4-1	TRBJ1-4	15	CASSQEWADIEKLFF	TGCGCCAGCAGCCAAGAATGGGCGGACATTGAAAAACTGTTTTTT
NA	NA	TRBV7-2	TRBJ2-1	16	CASSLAGRGNYNEQFF	TGTGCCAGCAGCTTAGCCGGGAGAGGGAATTACAATGAGCAGTTCTTC
few	NA	TRBV28	TRBJ2-2	14	CASSLGGLHGELFF	TGTGCCAGCAGTCTGGGGGGTCTACACGGGGAGCTGTTTTTT
NA	TRBD2	TRBV4-1	TRBJ2-7	17	CASSQGLAGPSSYEQYF	TGCGCCAGCAGCCAGGGTCTAGCGGGGCCCTCCTCCTACGAGCAGTACTTC
few	NA	TRBV5-6	TRBJ1-5	15	CASSSWEEPNQPQHF	TGTGCCAGCAGCTCTTGGGAGGAGCCCAATCAGCCCCAGCATTTT
NA	TRBD1	TRBV15	TRBJ1-6	15	CATSRGTGSDSPLHF	TGTGCCACCAGCAGAGGGACAGGGAGTGATTCACCCCTCCACTTT
NA	NA	TRBV2	TRBJ2-2	14	CASGGTENTGELFF	TGTGCCAGCGGGGGGACGGAGAACACCGGGGAGCTGTTTTTT
few	NA	TRBV7-9	TRBJ1-6	14	CASSSSAGNSPLHF	TGTGCCAGCAGCTCCTCAGCAGGGAATTCACCCCTCCACTTT
NA	TRBD1	TRBV9	TRBJ1-6	15	CASSVEGTGDSPLHF	TGTGCCAGCAGCGTAGAGGGGACAGGGGACTCACCCCTCCACTTT
NA	TRBD1	TRBV2	TRBJ1-5	15	CASSVDRVGSQPQHF	TGTGCCAGCAGTGTAGACAGGGTAGGCTCTCAGCCCCAGCATTTT
NA	TRBD1	TRBV14	TRBJ2-7	14	CASSLRGTAYEQYF	TGTGCCAGCAGCCTTCGTGGGACAGCCTACGAGCAGTACTTC
once	NA	TRBV6-5	TRBJ1-1	14	CASSYSDTYTEAFF	TGTGCCAGCAGTTACTCTGACACTTACACTGAAGCTTTCTTT
NA	NA	TRBV5-6	TRBJ2-7	17	CASSLASGKGSSYEQYF	TGTGCCAGCAGCTTGGCCTCAGGAAAAGGAAGTTCCTACGAGCAGTACTTC
NA	NA	TRBV5-1	TRBJ1-1	11	CASSSTTEAFF	TGCGCCAGCAGCTCTACCACTGAAGCTTTCTTT
NA	NA	TRBV7-8	TRBJ2-7	16	CASSLLGQGSSHEQYF	TGTGCCAGCAGCTTACTCGGGCAGGGTAGTAGCCACGAGCAGTACTTC
NA	NA	TRBV7-2	TRBJ2-7	13	CASSLSSAREQYF	TGTGCCAGCAGCTTGTCTAGCGCGCGGGAGCAGTACTTC
NA	TRBD1	TRBV5-1	TRBJ2-1	15	CASSLVGQGNDEQFF	TGCGCCAGCAGCTTGGTTGGACAGGGGAATGATGAGCAGTTCTTC
NA	TRBD2	TRBV7-2	TRBJ2-3	18	CASSLVDRAGGHADTQYF	TGTGCCAGCAGCTTAGTGGACCGAGCGGGGGGGCATGCAGATACGCAGTATTTT
NA	NA	TRBV30	TRBJ1-1	11	CAWSSDTEAFF	TGTGCCTGGAGCAGTGACACTGAAGCTTTCTTT
NA	TRBD2	TRBV5-1	TRBJ2-3	14	CASASSGATDTQYF	TGCGCCAGCGCATCTAGCGGGGCGACAGATACGCAGTATTTT
NA	TRBD1	TRBV12-5	TRBJ1-4	14	CASAPGQDWVQLFF	TGTGCTAGTGCCCCCGGACAGGATTGGGTGCAACTGTTTTTT
once	NA	TRBV13	TRBJ1-2	13	CASSSRVPYGYTF	TGTGCCAGCAGCTCCCGGGTCCCCTATGGCTACACCTTC
NA	TRBD1	TRBV7-2	TRBJ1-2	14	CASSSDRGNYGYTF	TGTGCCAGCAGCTCGGACAGGGGGAACTATGGCTACACCTTC
once	TRBD2	TRBV6-1	TRBJ2-2	18	CASSEVVSGGPNTGELFF	TGTGCCAGCAGTGAAGTGGTTAGCGGGGGCCCGAACACCGGGGAGCTGTTTTTT